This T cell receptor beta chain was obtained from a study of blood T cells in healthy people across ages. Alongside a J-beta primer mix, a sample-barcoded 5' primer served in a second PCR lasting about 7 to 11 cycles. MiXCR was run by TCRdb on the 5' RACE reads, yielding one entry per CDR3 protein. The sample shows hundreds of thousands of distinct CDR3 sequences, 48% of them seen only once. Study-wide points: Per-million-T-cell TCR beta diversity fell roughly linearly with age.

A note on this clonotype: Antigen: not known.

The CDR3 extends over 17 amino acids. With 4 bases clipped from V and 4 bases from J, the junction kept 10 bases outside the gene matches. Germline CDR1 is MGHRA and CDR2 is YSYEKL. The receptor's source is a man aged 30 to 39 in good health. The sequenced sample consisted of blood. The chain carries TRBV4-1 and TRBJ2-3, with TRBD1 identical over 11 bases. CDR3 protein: CASSPGQGAGLSDTQYF. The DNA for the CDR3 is TGCGCCAGCAGCCCCGGACAGGGGGCAGGATTGTCAGATACGCAGTATTTT.